The rows below give T cell receptor beta chains drawn from one sample of a study of blood T cell repertoires in COVID-19. This table comes from immunoSEQ multiplex PCR, and its TCRdb copy is limited to in-frame clones, with some not included. This table has under 250,000 clones, roughly 77% appearing once. Sequencing input: peripheral blood. Every receptor here comes from a woman in her 40s with COVID-19, enrolled during active disease. The CDR3 runs from the conserved cysteine through the conserved F or W. Fields, in order: clone size, J gene, V gene, CDR3 length, D gene, CDR3 protein, CDR3 DNA. The D gene is left open where the match is weak. The size entry is marked missing in some rows and otherwise reads once, few, many or a size class.

abundance: few
j_gene: TRBJ2-5
v_gene: TRBV5-1
len: 14
d_gene: TRBD1
CDR3aa: CASRITGVEETQYF
CDR3nt: TGCGCCAGCAGGATAACAGGGGTGGAGGAGACCCAGTACTTC

abundance: .
j_gene: TRBJ2-7
v_gene: TRBV9
len: 14
d_gene: TRBD2
CDR3aa: CASSPGLAAYEQYF
CDR3nt: TGTGCCAGCAGCCCGGGACTAGCGGCCTACGAGCAGTACTTC

abundance: .
j_gene: TRBJ2-3
v_gene: TRBV24-1
len: 15
d_gene: .
CDR3aa: CATSGWGHLGDTQYF
CDR3nt: TGTGCCACCAGTGGATGGGGGCATTTGGGAGATACGCAGTATTTT

abundance: once
j_gene: TRBJ1-3
v_gene: TRBV7-2
len: 15
d_gene: .
CDR3aa: CASSSHDFSGNTIYF
CDR3nt: TGTGCCAGCAGCTCCCACGACTTCTCTGGAAACACCATATATTTT

abundance: .
j_gene: TRBJ1-1
v_gene: TRBV19
len: 12
d_gene: .
CDR3aa: CASTFAGTSAFF
CDR3nt: TGTGCCAGTACCTTTGCGGGGACGTCAGCTTTCTTT

abundance: .
j_gene: TRBJ2-1
v_gene: TRBV6-5
len: 15
d_gene: TRBD2
CDR3aa: CASSYGGGSYNEQFF
CDR3nt: TGTGCCAGCAGTTACGGCGGGGGCTCCTACAATGAGCAGTTCTTC

abundance: few
j_gene: TRBJ2-7
v_gene: TRBV29-1
len: 17
d_gene: .
CDR3aa: CSVEDLSIFSGSYEQYF
CDR3nt: TGCAGCGTTGAAGATCTCTCAATTTTTAGTGGCTCCTACGAGCAGTACTTC

abundance: few
j_gene: TRBJ2-2
v_gene: TRBV2
len: 14
d_gene: .
CDR3aa: CASSVHGSTGELFF
CDR3nt: TGTGCCAGCAGTGTTCATGGCTCCACCGGGGAGCTGTTTTTT

abundance: .
j_gene: TRBJ2-2
v_gene: TRBV5-4
len: 15
d_gene: .
CDR3aa: CASSLTSSLTGELFF
CDR3nt: TGTGCCAGCAGCTTGACTAGTTCGTTGACCGGGGAGCTGTTTTTT

abundance: few
j_gene: TRBJ1-4
v_gene: TRBV2
len: 15
d_gene: .
CDR3aa: CASILLGAGEEKLFF
CDR3nt: TGTGCCAGCATTCTATTAGGGGCAGGGGAGGAAAAACTGTTTTTT

abundance: .
j_gene: TRBJ2-1
v_gene: TRBV3-1/TRBV3-2
len: 15
d_gene: TRBD2
CDR3aa: CASSQTSGGAWEQFF
CDR3nt: TGTGCCAGCAGCCAGACTAGCGGGGGGGCCTGGGAGCAGTTCTTC

abundance: .
j_gene: TRBJ1-2
v_gene: TRBV18
len: 12
d_gene: .
CDR3aa: CASSPVGYGYTF
CDR3nt: TGTGCCAGCTCACCAGTCGGCTATGGCTACACCTTC

abundance: .
j_gene: TRBJ2-7
v_gene: TRBV7-6
len: 15
d_gene: TRBD2
CDR3aa: CASSSNSGGASEQYF
CDR3nt: TGTGCCAGCAGTTCAAATAGCGGGGGGGCGAGCGAGCAGTACTTC

abundance: once
j_gene: TRBJ1-4
v_gene: TRBV7-9
len: 16
d_gene: .
CDR3aa: CASSLNARGRNEKLFF
CDR3nt: TGTGCCAGCAGCTTAAATGCCAGGGGTCGTAATGAAAAACTGTTTTTT

abundance: .
j_gene: TRBJ2-7
v_gene: TRBV4-1
len: 14
d_gene: .
CDR3aa: CASSPLRGTYEQYF
CDR3nt: TGCGCCAGCAGCCCCCTACGGGGGACCTACGAGCAGTACTTC

abundance: .
j_gene: TRBJ1-1
v_gene: TRBV18
len: 14
d_gene: .
CDR3aa: CASSPLTANTEAFF
CDR3nt: TGTGCCAGCTCACCCCTAACAGCGAACACTGAAGCTTTCTTT

abundance: few
j_gene: TRBJ2-5
v_gene: TRBV3-1/TRBV3-2
len: 13
d_gene: .
CDR3aa: CASSRRRRETQYF
CDR3nt: TGTGCCAGCAGCCGGAGGAGGAGGGAGACCCAGTACTTC

abundance: .
j_gene: TRBJ1-1
v_gene: TRBV18
len: 14
d_gene: .
CDR3aa: CASSPRTMNTEAFF
CDR3nt: TGTGCCAGCTCTCCTAGAACCATGAACACTGAAGCTTTCTTT

abundance: .
j_gene: TRBJ1-1
v_gene: TRBV7-3
len: 13
d_gene: .
CDR3aa: CASSLKQGNEAFF
CDR3nt: TGTGCCAGCAGCTTAAAACAGGGAAATGAAGCTTTCTTT

abundance: .
j_gene: TRBJ2-2
v_gene: TRBV2
len: 16
d_gene: .
CDR3aa: CASSEGWGRAGGELFF
CDR3nt: TGTGCCAGCAGTGAAGGTTGGGGCAGGGCTGGCGGGGAGCTGTTTTTT

abundance: .
j_gene: TRBJ2-7
v_gene: TRBV6-5
len: 14
d_gene: .
CDR3aa: CASSSQGFPYEQYF
CDR3nt: TGTGCCAGCAGCTCTCAGGGGTTTCCCTACGAGCAGTACTTC

abundance: .
j_gene: TRBJ2-3
v_gene: TRBV24-1
len: 17
d_gene: .
CDR3aa: CATSGAAGTGGTDTQYF
CDR3nt: TGTGCCACCAGTGGGGCGGCGGGGACCGGCGGCACAGATACGCAGTATTTT

abundance: .
j_gene: TRBJ1-2
v_gene: TRBV5-1
len: 13
d_gene: TRBD1
CDR3aa: CASSSSGTVGYTF
CDR3nt: TGCGCCAGCAGCTCCTCCGGGACAGTAGGCTACACCTTC

abundance: few
j_gene: TRBJ2-5
v_gene: TRBV5-1
len: 16
d_gene: TRBD1
CDR3aa: CASSSGQGSMRETQYF
CDR3nt: TGCGCCAGCAGCTCGGGACAGGGTTCAATGAGGGAGACCCAGTACTTC

abundance: .
j_gene: TRBJ1-4
v_gene: TRBV11-2
len: 15
d_gene: .
CDR3aa: CASSPMTARNEKLFF
CDR3nt: TGTGCCAGCAGCCCGATGACAGCTCGGAATGAAAAACTGTTTTTT

abundance: .
j_gene: TRBJ2-1
v_gene: TRBV2
len: 14
d_gene: .
CDR3aa: CASSDAVSYNEQFF
CDR3nt: TGTGCCAGCAGTGACGCGGTCTCCTACAATGAGCAGTTCTTC